This T cell receptor beta chain appears in the sequencing data of a study of blood T cell repertoires in COVID-19. Across the study: Acute and convalescent COVID-19 specimens originated in the United States, Italy and Spain. Sample material is recorded as cDNA or gDNA derived from T cells, B-cell-depleted T cells, or PBMCs.

Original processing methods: It was from reference gene primer amplification that nucleated cell counts were estimated. This table comes from immunoSEQ multiplex PCR, and its TCRdb copy is limited to in-frame clones, with some not included. From that table come the V and J calls and clone size; the DNA was used to work out D and trimming. The table includes over 70,000 clones, about 80% detected once. Germline-derived CDR1 and CDR2 are ENHRY and SYGVKD. The CDR3 covers 18 residues. V was pared by 3 bases and J by 1 base, with 19 bases between. This receptor was taken from a man between 65 and 85 years old who had recovered from COVID-19. The rearrangement uses TRBV10-3 and TRBJ1-3; D not certain. The sample comprised peripheral blood. The CDR3 loop is CAISDVGAGRGSGNTIYF. CDR3 in DNA: TGTGCCATCAGTGACGTGGGTGCGGGGAGAGGGTCTGGAAACACCATATATTTT.